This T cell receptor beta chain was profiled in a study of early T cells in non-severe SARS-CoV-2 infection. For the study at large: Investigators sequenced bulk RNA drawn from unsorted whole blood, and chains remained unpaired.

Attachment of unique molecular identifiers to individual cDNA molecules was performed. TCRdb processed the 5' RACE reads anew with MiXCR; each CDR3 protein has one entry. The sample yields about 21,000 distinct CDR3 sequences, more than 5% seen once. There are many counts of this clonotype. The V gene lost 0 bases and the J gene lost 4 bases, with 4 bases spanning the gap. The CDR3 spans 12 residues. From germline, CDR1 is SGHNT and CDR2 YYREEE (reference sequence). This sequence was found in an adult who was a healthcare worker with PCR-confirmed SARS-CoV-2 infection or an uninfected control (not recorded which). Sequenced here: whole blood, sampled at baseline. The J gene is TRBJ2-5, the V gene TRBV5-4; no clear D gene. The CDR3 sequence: CASSLGRETQYF. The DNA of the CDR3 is TGTGCCAGCAGCTTGGGACGAGAGACCCAGTACTTC. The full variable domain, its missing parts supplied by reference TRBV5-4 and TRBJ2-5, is ETGVTQSPTHLIKTRGQQVTLRCSSQSGHNTVSWYQQALGQGPQFIFQYYREEENGRGNFPPRFSGLQFPNYSSELNVNALELDDSALYLCASSLGRETQYFGPGTRLLVL.